The following is a T cell receptor beta chain sequence with its context. This entry comes from a study of cytomegalovirus exposure and HLA in healthy donors. PCR employed 60 Vbeta and 13 Jbeta primers. The assay was immunoSEQ multiplex PCR, and TCRdb's table has in-frame clones only and misses some. Here the sample spans about 180,000 clones, around 79% being singletons. Losses at the gene ends were 5 bases for V and 4 bases for J; bases not matched to a gene: 2. CDR3 length: 12 residues. Germline lookup yields CDR1 SGHNT and CDR2 YENEEA. Material for sequencing was PBMCs. The clonotype comes from a man aged 40-55 years in good health and CMV-seropositive. The chain carries TRBV11-3 and TRBJ2-7; 7 bases fit TRBD1. CDR3 loop: CASSKGQYEQYF. The CDR3 DNA sequence: TGTGCCAGCAGCAAGGGACAGTACGAGCAGTACTTC.